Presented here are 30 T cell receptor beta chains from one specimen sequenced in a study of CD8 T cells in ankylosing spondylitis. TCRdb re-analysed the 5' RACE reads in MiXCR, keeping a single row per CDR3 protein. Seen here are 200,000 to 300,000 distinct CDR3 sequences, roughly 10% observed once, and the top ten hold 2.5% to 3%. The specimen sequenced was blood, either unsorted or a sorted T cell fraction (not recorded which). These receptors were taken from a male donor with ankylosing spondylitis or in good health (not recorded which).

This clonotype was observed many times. DNA of the CDR3: TGCGCCAGCAGCTTGGACTCTAATTCACCCCTCCACTTT. It yields the protein CASSLDSNSPLHF. This chain links TRBV5-1 with TRBJ1-6; D is undetermined. This CDR3 comprises 13 residues. The V end was cut by 0 bases, the J end by 6 bases, with 4 bases between. The germline V gene encodes CDR1 SGHRS and CDR2 YFSETQ.

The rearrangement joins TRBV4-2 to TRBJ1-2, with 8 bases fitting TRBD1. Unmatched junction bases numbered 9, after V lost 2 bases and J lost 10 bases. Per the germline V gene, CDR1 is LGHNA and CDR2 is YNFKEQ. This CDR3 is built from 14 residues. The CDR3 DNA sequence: TGTGCCAGCAGCCAATCCCCCGGGACAGGAGTCTACACCTTC. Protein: CASSQSPGTGVYTF.

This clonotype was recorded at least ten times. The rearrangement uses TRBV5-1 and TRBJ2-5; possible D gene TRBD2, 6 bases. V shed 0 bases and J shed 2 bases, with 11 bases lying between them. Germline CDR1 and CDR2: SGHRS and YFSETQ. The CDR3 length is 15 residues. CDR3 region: CASSLATSGQETQYF. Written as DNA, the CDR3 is TGCGCCAGCAGCTTGGCGACCAGCGGGCAAGAGACCCAGTACTTC.

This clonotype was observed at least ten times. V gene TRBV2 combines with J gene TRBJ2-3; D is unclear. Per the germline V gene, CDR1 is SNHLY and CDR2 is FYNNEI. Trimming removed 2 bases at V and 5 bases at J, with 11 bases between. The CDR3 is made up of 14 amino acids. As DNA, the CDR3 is TGTGCCAGCAGTGAAAGAGGCCTTGTAGATACGCAGTATTTT. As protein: CASSERGLVDTQYF.

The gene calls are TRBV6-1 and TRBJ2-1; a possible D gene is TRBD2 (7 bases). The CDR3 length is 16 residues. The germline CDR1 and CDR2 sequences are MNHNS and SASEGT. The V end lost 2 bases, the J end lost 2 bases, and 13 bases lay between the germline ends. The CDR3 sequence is CASSEFSGGTYNEQFF. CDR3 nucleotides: TGTGCCAGCAGTGAATTCTCGGGGGGCACCTACAATGAGCAGTTCTTC.

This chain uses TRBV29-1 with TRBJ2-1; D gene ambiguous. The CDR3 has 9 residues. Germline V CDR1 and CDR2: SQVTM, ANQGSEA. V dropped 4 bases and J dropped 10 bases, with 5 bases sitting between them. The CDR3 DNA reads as TGCAGCGTTGGCGGCGAGCAGTTCTTC. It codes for CSVGGEQFF.

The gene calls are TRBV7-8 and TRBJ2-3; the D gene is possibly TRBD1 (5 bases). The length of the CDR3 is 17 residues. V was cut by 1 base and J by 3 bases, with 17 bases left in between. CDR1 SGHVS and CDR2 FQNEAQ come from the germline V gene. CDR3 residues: CASSLDGAGLGTDTQYF. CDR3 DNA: TGTGCCAGCAGCTTAGATGGTGCAGGGCTAGGGACAGATACGCAGTATTTT.

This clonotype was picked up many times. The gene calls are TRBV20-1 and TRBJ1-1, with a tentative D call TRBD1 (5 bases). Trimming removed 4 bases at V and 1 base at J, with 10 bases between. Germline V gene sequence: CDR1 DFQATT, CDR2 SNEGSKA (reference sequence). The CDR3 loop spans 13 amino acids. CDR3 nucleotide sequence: TGCAGTGCTACGGGACGGGGGAACACTGAAGCTTTCTTT. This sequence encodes CSATGRGNTEAFF.

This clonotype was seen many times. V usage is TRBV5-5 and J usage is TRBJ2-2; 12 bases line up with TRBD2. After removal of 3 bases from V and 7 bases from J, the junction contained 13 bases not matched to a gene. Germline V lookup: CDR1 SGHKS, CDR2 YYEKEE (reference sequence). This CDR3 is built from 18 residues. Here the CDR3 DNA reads TGTGCCAGCAGCTCGGTGCCTAGCGGGAGGGCCTCGGGCGGGGAGCTGTTTTTT. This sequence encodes CASSSVPSGRASGGELFF.

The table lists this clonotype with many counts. The CDR3 DNA reads TGCAGCGTTGACTCTCCGACCTACAATGAGCAGTTCTTC. As protein: CSVDSPTYNEQFF. The chain is built from TRBV29-1 and TRBJ2-1; D call uncertain. CDR3 length equals 13 residues. The V gene's germline CDR1 is SQVTM and CDR2 ANQGSEA. Trimming took off 3 bases at V and 2 bases at J, with 8 bases between the two ends.

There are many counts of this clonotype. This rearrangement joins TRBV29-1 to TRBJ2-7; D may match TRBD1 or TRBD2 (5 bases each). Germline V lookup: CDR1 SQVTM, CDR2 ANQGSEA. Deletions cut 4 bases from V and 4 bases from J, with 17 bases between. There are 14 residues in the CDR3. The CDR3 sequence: CSVGGAEWSYEQYF. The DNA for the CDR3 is TGCAGCGTTGGAGGGGCGGAATGGTCTTACGAGCAGTACTTC.

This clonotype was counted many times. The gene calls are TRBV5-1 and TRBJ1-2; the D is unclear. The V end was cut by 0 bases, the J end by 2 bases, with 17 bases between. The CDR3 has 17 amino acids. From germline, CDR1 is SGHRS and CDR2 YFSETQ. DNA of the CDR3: TGCGCCAGCAGCTTGGAGGCGGCAGCCTCTTCCAACTATGGCTACACCTTC. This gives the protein CASSLEAAASSNYGYTF. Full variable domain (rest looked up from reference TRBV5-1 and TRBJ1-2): KAGVTQTPRYLIKTRGQQVTLSCSPISGHRSVSWYQQTPGQGLQFLFEYFSETQRNKGNFPGRFSGRQFSNSRSEMNVSTLELGDSALYLCASSLEAAASSNYGYTFGSGTRLTVV.

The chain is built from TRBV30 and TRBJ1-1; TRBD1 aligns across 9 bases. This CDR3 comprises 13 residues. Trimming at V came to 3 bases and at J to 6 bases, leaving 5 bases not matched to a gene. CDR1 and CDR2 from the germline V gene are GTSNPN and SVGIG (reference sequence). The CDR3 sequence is CAWRGQGTPEAFF. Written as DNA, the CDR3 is TGTGCCTGGAGAGGACAGGGGACCCCTGAAGCTTTCTTT.

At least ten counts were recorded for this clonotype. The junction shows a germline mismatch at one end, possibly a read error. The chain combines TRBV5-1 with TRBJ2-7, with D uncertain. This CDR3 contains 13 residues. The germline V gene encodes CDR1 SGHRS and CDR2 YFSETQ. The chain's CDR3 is CASSLQGSYEQYF. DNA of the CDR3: TGTGCCAGCAGTTTACAAGGCTCCTACGAGCAGTACTTC.

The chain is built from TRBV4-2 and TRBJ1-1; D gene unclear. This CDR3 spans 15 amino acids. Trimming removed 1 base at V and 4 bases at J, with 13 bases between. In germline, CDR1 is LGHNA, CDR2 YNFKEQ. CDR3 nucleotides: TGTGCCAGCAGCCAAGCTAAACCAGTTGCCACTGAAGCTTTCTTT. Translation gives CASSQAKPVATEAFF.

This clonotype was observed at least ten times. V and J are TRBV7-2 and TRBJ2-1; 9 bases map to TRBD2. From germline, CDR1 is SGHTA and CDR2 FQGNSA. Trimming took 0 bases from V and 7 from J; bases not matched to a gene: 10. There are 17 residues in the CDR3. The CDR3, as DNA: TGTGCCAGCAGCTTAGCGCACTTGCGGGGGGGCCTGAATGAGCAGTTCTTC. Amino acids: CASSLAHLRGGLNEQFF.

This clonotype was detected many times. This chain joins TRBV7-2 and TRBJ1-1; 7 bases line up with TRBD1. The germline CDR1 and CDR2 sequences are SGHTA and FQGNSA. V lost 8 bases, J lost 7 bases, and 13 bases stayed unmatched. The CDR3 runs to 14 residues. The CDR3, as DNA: TGTGCCAGCCGGGGGAAGGGACAGACTTTTGAAGCTTTCTTT. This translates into CASRGKGQTFEAFF. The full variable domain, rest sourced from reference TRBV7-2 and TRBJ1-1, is GAGVSQSPSNKVTEKGKDVELRCDPISGHTALYWYRQSLGQGLEFLIYFQGNSAPDKSGLPSDRFSAERTGGSVSTLTIQRTQQEDSAVYLCASRGKGQTFEAFFGQGTRLTVV.

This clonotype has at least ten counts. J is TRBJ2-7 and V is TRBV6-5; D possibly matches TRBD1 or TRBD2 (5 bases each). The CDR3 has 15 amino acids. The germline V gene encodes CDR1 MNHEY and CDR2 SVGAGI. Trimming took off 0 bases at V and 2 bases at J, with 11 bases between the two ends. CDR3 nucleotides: TGTGCCAGCAGTTACTCCAACGGGGCCGCCTACGAGCAGTACTTC. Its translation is CASSYSNGAAYEQYF.

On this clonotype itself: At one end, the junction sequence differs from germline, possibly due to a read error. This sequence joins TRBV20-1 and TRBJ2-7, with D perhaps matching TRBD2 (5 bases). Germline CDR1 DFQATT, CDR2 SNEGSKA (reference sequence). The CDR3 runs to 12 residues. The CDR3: CSARVRDYQQYF. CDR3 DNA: TGCAGTGCTAGAGTCAGAGACTACCAGCAGTACTTC.

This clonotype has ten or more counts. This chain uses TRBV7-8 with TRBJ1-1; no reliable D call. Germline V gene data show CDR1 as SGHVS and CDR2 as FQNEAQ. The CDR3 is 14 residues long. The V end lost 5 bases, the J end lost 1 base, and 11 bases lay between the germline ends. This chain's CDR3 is CASSPQGTNTEAFF. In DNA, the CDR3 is TGTGCCAGCAGCCCGCAAGGCACGAACACTGAAGCTTTCTTT.

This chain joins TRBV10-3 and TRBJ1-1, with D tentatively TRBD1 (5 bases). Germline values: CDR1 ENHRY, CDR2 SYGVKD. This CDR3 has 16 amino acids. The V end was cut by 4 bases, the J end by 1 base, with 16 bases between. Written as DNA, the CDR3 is TGTGCCATCAGTGCGGGGGTGGGGACTAGGAACACTGAAGCTTTCTTT. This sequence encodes CAISAGVGTRNTEAFF.

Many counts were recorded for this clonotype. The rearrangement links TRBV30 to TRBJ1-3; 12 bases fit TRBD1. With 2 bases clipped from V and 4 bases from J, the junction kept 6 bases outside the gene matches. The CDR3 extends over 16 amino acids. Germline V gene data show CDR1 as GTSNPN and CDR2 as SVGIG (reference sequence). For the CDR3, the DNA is TGTGCCTGGAGTCCCGGGACAGGGGGCCGGGGAAACACCATATATTTT. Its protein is CAWSPGTGGRGNTIYF.

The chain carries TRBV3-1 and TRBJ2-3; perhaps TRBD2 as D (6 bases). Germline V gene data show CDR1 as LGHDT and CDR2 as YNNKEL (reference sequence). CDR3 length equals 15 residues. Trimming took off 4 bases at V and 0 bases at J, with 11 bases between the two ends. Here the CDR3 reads CASSRWAGSTDTQYF. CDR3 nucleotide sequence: TGTGCCAGCAGCCGCTGGGCGGGGAGCACAGATACGCAGTATTTT.

CDR3 DNA: TGTGCCAGCAGTTATACAGCAACTAATGAAAAACTGTTTTTT. Translation: CASSYTATNEKLFF. J is TRBJ1-4 and V is TRBV27; no clear D gene. Per the germline V gene, CDR1 is MNHEY and CDR2 is SMNVEV (reference sequence). This CDR3 has 14 residues. Trimming removed 4 bases at V and 0 bases at J, with 6 bases between.

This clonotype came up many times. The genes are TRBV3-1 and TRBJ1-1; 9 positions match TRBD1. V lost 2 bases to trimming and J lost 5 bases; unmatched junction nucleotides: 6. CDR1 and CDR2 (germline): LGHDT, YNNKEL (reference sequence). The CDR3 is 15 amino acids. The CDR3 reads CASSQSDRGGTEAFF. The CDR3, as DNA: TGTGCCAGCAGCCAATCGGACAGGGGTGGAACTGAAGCTTTCTTT.

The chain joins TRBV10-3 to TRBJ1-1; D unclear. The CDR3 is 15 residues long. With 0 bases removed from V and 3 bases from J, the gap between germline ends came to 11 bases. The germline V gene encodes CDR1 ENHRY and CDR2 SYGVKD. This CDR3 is CAISESHVSDTEAFF. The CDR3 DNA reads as TGTGCCATCAGTGAGTCGCATGTGAGTGACACTGAAGCTTTCTTT.

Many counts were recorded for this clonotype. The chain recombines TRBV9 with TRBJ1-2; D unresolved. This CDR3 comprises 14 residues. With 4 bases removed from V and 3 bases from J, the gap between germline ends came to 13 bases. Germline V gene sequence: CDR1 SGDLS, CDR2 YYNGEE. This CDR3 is CASSTTAEHYGYTF. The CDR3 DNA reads TGTGCCAGCAGCACCACGGCCGAGCACTATGGCTACACCTTC.

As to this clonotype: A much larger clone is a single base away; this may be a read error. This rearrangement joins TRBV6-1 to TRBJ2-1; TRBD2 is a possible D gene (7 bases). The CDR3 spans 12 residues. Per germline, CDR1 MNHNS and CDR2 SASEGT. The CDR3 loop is CASKGDYSEQFF. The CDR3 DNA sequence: TGTGCCAGCAAGGGGGACTACAGTGAGCAGTTCTTC.

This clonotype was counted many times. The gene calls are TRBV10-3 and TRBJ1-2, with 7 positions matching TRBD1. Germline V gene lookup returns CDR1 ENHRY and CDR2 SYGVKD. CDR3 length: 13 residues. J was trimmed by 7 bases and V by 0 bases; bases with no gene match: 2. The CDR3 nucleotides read TGTGCCATCAGTGAGTCGGAGGGGGCTGGCTACACCTTC. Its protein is CAISESEGAGYTF.

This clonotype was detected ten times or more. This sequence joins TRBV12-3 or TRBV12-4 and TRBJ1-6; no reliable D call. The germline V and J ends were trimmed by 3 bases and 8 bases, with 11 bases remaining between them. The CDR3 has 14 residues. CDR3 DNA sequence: TGTGCCAGCAGTTTTAGTCCCAGGCATTCACCCCTCCACTTT. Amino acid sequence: CASSFSPRHSPLHF.